These 29 T cell receptor beta chains originate from one sample sequenced in a study of CD8+CD57+ T cells in acquired aplastic anemia. The TCR beta profiling, which covered VDJ combination and CDR3 sequence, was carried out using genomic DNA as the template. TCRdb processed the reads anew with MiXCR; each CDR3 protein has one entry. The data hold 250,000 to 350,000 distinct CDR3 sequences, with 45% to 65% observed a single time. The sample comprised sorted CD4+, CD8+, or CD8+CD57+ T cells (not recorded which) from PBMCs. These receptors were obtained from a human donor with severe aplastic anemia or a healthy control (not recorded which).

The chain has TRBV6-5 and TRBJ1-1; 7 bases map to TRBD1. Germline V CDR1 and CDR2: MNHEY, SVGAGI. This CDR3 has 13 residues. V shed 10 bases, J shed 2 bases, and the junction held 7 bases outside the gene matches. The CDR3 region has the DNA TGTGCCACAAAAGACAGGGTTAACACTGAAGCTTTCTTT. Residues: CATKDRVNTEAFF.

In its sample, this clonotype was seen a few times. Its ends do not fully match the called genes, so a read error is possible. The chain is built from TRBV7-7 and TRBJ2-1; TRBD1 matches 7 bases. This CDR3 contains 14 residues. CDR1 and CDR2 (germline): SSHAT, FNYEAQ (reference sequence). This CDR3 reads CASSPGQASNEQFF. The CDR3 DNA sequence: TGTGCTAGCAGTCCAGGACAGGCCTCCAATGAGCAGTTCTTC.

The chain couples TRBV28 to TRBJ1-2; D remains ambiguous. The germline V gene encodes CDR1 MDHEN and CDR2 SYDVKM. V lost 6 bases, J lost 6 bases, and 14 bases lay in between. CDR3 length: 13 residues. In DNA form, the CDR3 reads TGTGCCAGCAGCCCCGGACCGTCCGATGGCTACACCTTC. Amino acids: CASSPGPSDGYTF.

The CDR3 region has the DNA TGTGCCAGCAGCTTAGTGTCTGGGCAAACCCAGTACTTC. Translation gives CASSLVSGQTQYF. The V gene is TRBV7-9, the J gene TRBJ2-5; D is unresolved. V gave up 1 base and J gave up 8 bases, with 11 bases separating them. The germline gives CDR1 SEHNR, CDR2 FQNEAQ (reference sequence). The CDR3 is made up of 13 amino acids.

A note on this clonotype: A much more abundant neighbour one base away suggests this may be a read error. The chain joins TRBV2 to TRBJ1-3, with TRBD1 as a possible D gene (5 bases). Between the trimmed V and J ends, which lost 6 bases and 15 bases, there was a span of 18 bases. Germline CDR1 reads SNHLY; CDR2 reads FYNNEI. The CDR3 spans 12 residues. As DNA, the CDR3 is TGTGCCAGCAGCAGAGGGGCAAACGCCACATATTTT. Translation gives CASSRGANATYF. Full variable domain (missing parts from reference TRBV2 and TRBJ1-3): EPEVTQTPSHQVTQMGQEVILRCVPISNHLYFYWYRQILGQKVEFLVSFYNNEISEKSEIFDDQFSVERPDGSNFTLKIRSTKLEDSAMYFCASSRGANATYFGEGSWLTVV.

This clonotype showed up many times. CDR3: CASREDRGANEKLFF. CDR3 DNA sequence: TGTGCCAGCAGGGAAGACAGGGGAGCTAATGAAAAACTGTTTTTT. The J gene is TRBJ1-4, the V gene TRBV12-3 or TRBV12-4, with 8 bases that match TRBD1. The CDR3 sequence is 15 residues long. Trimming at V came to 6 bases and at J to 3 bases, leaving 6 bases not matched to a gene.

This clonotype was counted at least ten times. The chain is built from TRBV12-3 or TRBV12-4 and TRBJ1-1; no clear D gene. Deletions cut 3 bases from V and 4 bases from J, with 12 bases between. The CDR3 loop spans 14 amino acids. CDR3 DNA: TGTGCCAGCAGTTTTGCCCAATCGGGCACTGAAGCTTTCTTT. Its translation is CASSFAQSGTEAFF.

The chain combines TRBV2 with TRBJ2-3; 7 nucleotides align to TRBD2. The germline V gene encodes CDR1 SNHLY and CDR2 FYNNEI. The CDR3 spans 16 residues. With 5 bases clipped from V and 4 bases from J, the junction kept 12 bases outside the gene matches. The CDR3 DNA reads as TGTGCCAGCAGTTACTCCCGGACTAGTTTGGCAGATACGCAGTATTTT. This encodes CASSYSRTSLADTQYF. The full variable domain, completed using reference TRBV2 and TRBJ2-3, is EPEVTQTPSHQVTQMGQEVILRCVPISNHLYFYWYRQILGQKVEFLVSFYNNEISEKSEIFDDQFSVERPDGSNFTLKIRSTKLEDSAMYFCASSYSRTSLADTQYFGPGTRLTVL.

Many counts were recorded for this clonotype. Mismatch with germline at one junction end may stem from a read error. The V gene is TRBV9, the J gene TRBJ2-1; TRBD2 might be the D (5 bases). CDR1 is SGDLS and CDR2 is YYNGEE in the germline V gene. The CDR3 is 13 amino acids. The CDR3 nucleotides read TGTGCCAGCAGCGTAGCGGGGTCCAATGAGCGGTTCTTC. This translates into CASSVAGSNERFF. The full variable domain, its missing parts supplied by reference TRBV9 and TRBJ2-1, is DSGVTQTPKHLITATGQRVTLRCSPRSGDLSVYWYQQSLDQGLQFLIQYYNGEERAKGNILERFSAQQFPDLHSELNLSSLELGDSALYFCASSVAGSNERFFGPGTRLTVL.

For this clonotype: Because it lacks the conserved phenylalanine or tryptophan at the end, this CDR3 is likely a read error. The V and J genes are TRBV29-1 and TRBJ2-5; no firm D call. The CDR3 has 12 residues. Germline values: CDR1 SQVTM, CDR2 ANQGSEA. V shed 3 bases and J shed 3 bases, with 8 bases lying between them. This chain's CDR3 is CSVDRLKETQYL. For the CDR3, the DNA is TGCAGCGTTGATAGGTTAAAAGAGACCCAGTACCTC.

The V call is TRBV7-8, the J call TRBJ2-7; possibly TRBD1 for D (5 bases). Trimming removed 5 bases from V and 2 bases from J, with 13 bases in between. Per germline, CDR1 SGHVS and CDR2 FQNEAQ. The CDR3 runs to 14 residues. The CDR3 DNA sequence: TGTGCCAGCAGCCCCCCGACAGCGACCTACGAGCAGTACTTC. This translates into CASSPPTATYEQYF.

This clonotype showed up just a few times. The chain has TRBV19 and TRBJ1-5, with D unclear. V lost 10 bases to trimming and J lost 4 bases, with 20 bases between them. CDR3 length equals 15 residues. From germline, CDR1 is LNHDA and CDR2 SQIVND (reference sequence). The CDR3 reads CATRWVEGWNQPQHF. The DNA for the CDR3 is TGTGCCACCAGATGGGTTGAAGGGTGGAATCAGCCCCAGCATTTT.

The chain links TRBV20-1 to TRBJ2-7; no firm D call. V gave up 6 bases and J gave up 4 bases, with 16 bases separating them. Germline assignment: CDR1 DFQATT and CDR2 SNEGSKA (reference sequence). The CDR3 covers 13 residues. The CDR3 reads CSAMFNSDYEQYF. CDR3 in DNA: TGCAGTGCAATGTTTAACTCTGATTACGAGCAGTACTTC.

This chain uses TRBV7-2 with TRBJ2-5; the match to TRBD1 covers 9 bases. V gave up 5 bases and J gave up 9 bases; unmatched junction bases: 16. CDR1 and CDR2 (germline): SGHTA, FQGNSA. The CDR3 has 16 amino acids. CDR3 nucleotide sequence: TGTGCCAGCAGCAGAACAGGGGGCATGAGCAATCAGCCCCAGTACTTC. This encodes CASSRTGGMSNQPQYF.

This clonotype was recorded a few times. The V and J genes are TRBV20-1 and TRBJ2-1; 14 positions agree with TRBD2. CDR1 and CDR2 from the germline V gene are DFQATT and SNEGSKA (reference sequence). Unmatched junction bases numbered 10, after V lost 5 bases and J lost 10 bases. The CDR3 totals 15 residues. This CDR3 is CSAFRLAGGPGEQFF. CDR3 in DNA: TGCAGTGCTTTTCGACTAGCGGGAGGGCCGGGAGAGCAGTTCTTC.

The CDR3 is CAIRASTGLGTDTQYF. The CDR3 DNA reads as TGTGCCATCAGAGCTTCCACAGGGTTGGGCACAGATACGCAGTATTTT. The chain employs TRBV10-3 and TRBJ2-3, with D perhaps matching TRBD1 (6 bases). Germline V gene lookup returns CDR1 ENHRY and CDR2 SYGVKD. The V gene lost 6 bases and the J gene lost 1 base, with 17 bases spanning the gap. This CDR3 is 16 amino acids long.

The chain employs TRBV19 and TRBJ2-3; D is unresolved. V lost 6 bases and J 1 base, leaving 8 bases between the germline ends. The CDR3 is 13 amino acids. Germline lookup yields CDR1 LNHDA and CDR2 SQIVND (reference sequence). The CDR3 nucleotides read TGTGCCAGTAGGCGTTCTGGCACAGATACGCAGTATTTT. Translating it yields CASRRSGTDTQYF.

The V gene is TRBV2, the J gene TRBJ1-1; no firm D call. This CDR3 has 11 amino acids. CDR1 is SNHLY and CDR2 is FYNNEI in the germline V gene. V lost 10 bases and J 10 bases, leaving 16 bases between the germline ends. The CDR3 coding sequence is TGTGCCAAAGGCCCCGTAGGTGTAGCTTTCTTT. It specifies CAKGPVGVAFF.

At least ten counts were recorded for this clonotype. V gene TRBV20-1 combines with J gene TRBJ2-3; unclear D gene. This CDR3 is built from 14 residues. The ends were cut back, 3 bases at V and 0 bases at J, with 10 bases in the middle. CDR1 DFQATT and CDR2 SNEGSKA come from the germline V gene (reference sequence). CDR3 sequence (DNA): TGCAGTGCTAGGGGCAGGTCTAGCACAGATACGCAGTATTTT. This codes for CSARGRSSTDTQYF.

Turning to this clonotype: Being one base from a much bigger clone, this may be a read error. The J gene is TRBJ1-5, the V gene TRBV12-3 or TRBV12-4, with TRBD1 matching over 8 bases. This CDR3 has 13 residues. V gave up 5 bases and J gave up 10 bases; unmatched junction bases: 7. CDR3 in amino acids: CASSNTGGGPQHF. CDR3 sequence (DNA): TGTGCCAGCAGTAACACAGGGGGGGGTCCCCAGCATTTT.

Turning to this clonotype: A junction boundary mismatches the germline segment, possibly from a read error. The CDR3 sequence is CAISELTGENTGELFF. CDR3 nucleotides: TGTGCCATCAGTGAGTTGACGGGGGAGAACACCGGGGAGTTGTTTTTT. V is TRBV10-3 and J is TRBJ2-2; possibly TRBD2 for D (6 bases). The CDR3 runs to 16 residues. The germline CDR1 and CDR2 sequences are ENHRY and SYGVKD.

V is TRBV19 and J is TRBJ2-2, with TRBD2 matching over 7 bases. This CDR3 has 16 amino acids. V trimming: 6 bases; J trimming: 6 bases; junction bases outside the gene matches: 13. CDR1 and CDR2 from the germline V gene are LNHDA and SQIVND (reference sequence). The CDR3 nucleotides are TGTGCCAGTAGAAGGAGGGAGGGCATAAGCCCCGGGGAGCTGTTTTTT. Residues: CASRRREGISPGELFF.

This clonotype has ten or more counts. This chain uses TRBV5-1 with TRBJ2-5, with a weak D call TRBD2 (7 bases). V was shortened by 6 bases and J by 6 bases, with 36 bases between the two germline ends. CDR1 SGHRS and CDR2 YFSETQ come from the germline V gene. This CDR3 region has 20 residues. CDR3 sequence reads: CASIPSAGPGLPRGGQTQYF. CDR3 bases: TGCGCCAGCATCCCCTCCGCGGGACCGGGACTACCAAGGGGGGGGCAGACCCAGTACTTC. The full variable domain, its missing parts supplied by reference TRBV5-1 and TRBJ2-5, is KAGVTQTPRYLIKTRGQQVTLSCSPISGHRSVSWYQQTPGQGLQFLFEYFSETQRNKGNFPGRFSGRQFSNSRSEMNVSTLELGDSALYLCASIPSAGPGLPRGGQTQYFGPGTRLLVL.

J is TRBJ2-2 and V is TRBV7-3, with 7 positions matching TRBD1. This CDR3 is 15 amino acids long. Germline V gene sequence: CDR1 SGHTA, CDR2 FQGTGA. After removal of 11 bases from V and 2 bases from J, the junction contained 11 bases not matched to a gene. The chain's CDR3 is CASAGGAANTGELFF. In DNA, the CDR3 is TGTGCCTCTGCAGGGGGAGCCGCAAACACCGGGGAGCTGTTTTTT. The full variable domain, rest sourced from reference TRBV7-3 and TRBJ2-2, is GAGVSQTPSNKVTEKGKYVELRCDPISGHTALYWYRQSLGQGPEFLIYFQGTGAADDSGLPNDRFFAVRPEGSVSTLKIQRTERGDSAVYLCASAGGAANTGELFFGEGSRLTVL.

The chain carries TRBV7-9 and TRBJ2-1; TRBD2 matches at 9 bases. The V gene's germline CDR1 is SEHNR and CDR2 FQNEAQ (reference sequence). Trimming cost V 6 bases and J 6 bases; bases outside gene matches: 9. The CDR3 has 15 amino acids. Written as DNA, the CDR3 is TGTGCCAGCAGTTCCGGGACTAGCTCCAGCAATGAGCAGTTCTTC. Translated: CASSSGTSSSNEQFF. The full variable domain, with the rest looked up from reference TRBV7-9 and TRBJ2-1, is DTGVSQNPRHKITKRGQNVTFRCDPISEHNRLYWYRQTLGQGPEFLTYFQNEAQLEKSRLLSDRFSAERPKGSFSTLEIQRTEQGDSAMYLCASSSGTSSSNEQFFGPGTRLTVL.

Turning to this clonotype: A single base separates this from a much larger clone, so it may be a read error. This chain connects TRBV12-5 to TRBJ2-1; D is possibly TRBD1 or TRBD2 (5 bases each). The V gene lost 7 bases and the J gene lost 12 bases, with 25 bases spanning the gap. CDR3 length: 15 residues. The germline V gene encodes CDR1 LGHNT and CDR2 FRNRAP. CDR3 region: CASVRDRGSVDGQFF. DNA of the CDR3: TGTGCTAGTGTTAGGGACCGGGGTTCAGTGGATGGGCAGTTCTTC.

Remarks on this clonotype: This could be a read error, since a much larger clone is one nucleotide away. CDR3 nucleotide sequence: TGTGCCAGCAGTCACGACAGGGTGGGGGAAGAACTGTTTTTT. The encoded protein is CASSHDRVGEELFF. The gene calls are TRBV2 and TRBJ1-4; 7 nucleotides match TRBD1. Trimming took 5 bases from V and 12 from J; bases not matched to a gene: 12. This CDR3 region has 14 residues. Germline CDR1 reads SNHLY; CDR2 reads FYNNEI.

This rearrangement joins TRBV9 to TRBJ2-1, with 8 bases fitting TRBD2. V lost 10 bases and J lost 2; bases outside the gene matches: 2. CDR3 length equals 12 residues. CDR1 and CDR2 (germline): SGDLS, YYNGEE. CDR3 bases: TGTGCCTCCGGGGGGGCCTACAATGAGCAGTTCTTC. It codes for CASGGAYNEQFF.

This clonotype was recorded once. The chain carries TRBV5-1 and TRBJ1-2; no reliable D call. Germline V lookup: CDR1 SGHRS, CDR2 YFSETQ. The length of the CDR3 is 14 residues. V lost 0 bases and J 6 bases, leaving 12 bases between the germline ends. CDR3 residues: CASSLVGPENGYTF. In DNA form, the CDR3 reads TGCGCCAGCAGCTTGGTGGGCCCGGAGAATGGCTACACCTTC.